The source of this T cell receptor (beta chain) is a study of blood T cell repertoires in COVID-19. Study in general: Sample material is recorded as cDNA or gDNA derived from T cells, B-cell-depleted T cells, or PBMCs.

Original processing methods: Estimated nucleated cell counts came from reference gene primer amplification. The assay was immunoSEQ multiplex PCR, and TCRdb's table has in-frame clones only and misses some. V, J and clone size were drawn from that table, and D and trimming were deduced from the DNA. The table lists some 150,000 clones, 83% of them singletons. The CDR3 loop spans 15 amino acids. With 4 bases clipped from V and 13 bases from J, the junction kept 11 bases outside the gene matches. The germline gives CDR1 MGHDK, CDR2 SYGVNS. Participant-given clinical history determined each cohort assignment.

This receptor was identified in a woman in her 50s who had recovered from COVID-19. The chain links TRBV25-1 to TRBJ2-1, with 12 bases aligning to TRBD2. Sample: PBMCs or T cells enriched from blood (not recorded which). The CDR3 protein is CASSASSGRAYDQFF. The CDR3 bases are TGTGCCAGCAGTGCGTCTAGCGGGAGGGCCTACGATCAGTTCTTC.